This T cell receptor (beta chain) is drawn from a study of blood T cell repertoires in COVID-19 (dated by TCRdb to 2020 to 2021). For the study in its entirety: Collaborator samples came from the United States, Italy and Spain and covered acute and convalescent phases of COVID-19. Deeply sampled blood TCRbeta repertoires from subjects exposed to, actively infected with, or recovered from COVID-19 were included in the dataset. The sample metadata nearly always contained a de-identified subject ID, COVID-19 status, age in years and sex. The prospective study material was composed of cDNA or gDNA derived from T cells, B-cell-depleted T cells, or PBMCs. The samples were drawn from the first 160 participants of the ongoing ImmuneRACE study and from 950 to 1,500 subjects provided by 6 global collaborators. Where HLA class I and class II types were available, the types were taken from metadata supplied by the sample provider, not from assay-based typing. A freely available public database, intended as a resource for researchers studying the immune response to SARS-CoV-2, is where the repertoires were released. What the authors observed across the whole study: How much clinical and demographic metadata was included differed by source and by participant, and the metadata was provided uncurated.

This clone was seen a single time. Its recognized antigen is unknown. No quality values exist for individual bases; no much larger clone is one base distant. At the junction V is shortened by 4 bases and J by 2 bases; bases outside the gene matches: 3. CDR1 and CDR2 were assigned from the germline V gene as MDHEN and SYDVKM. The CDR3 covers 15 residues, taking in both the cysteine and the phenylalanine. CDR3 DNA is the only sequence kept; it has 45 bases, read in frame from the first base. TCRbeta CDR3 regions were amplified from genomic DNA by means of the immunoSEQ Assay, a bias-controlled multiplex PCR. The published analysis was carried out like this. Nucleated cell counts per sample were estimated from amplification of reference gene primers within the assay. To quantify the absolute abundance of each unique TCRbeta CDR3 rearrangement, sequence reads were collapsed and filtered. Productive Simpson clonality was computed per sample as the square root of Simpson's diversity index over productive rearrangements. The immuneACCESS repertoire file appears here via TCRdb, limited to in-frame rearrangements. These files lack a portion of the clones; in checked studies, under half of the deficit traces to unresolved V genes, and the cause of the others is not known. The D gene and trimming were derived from the DNA, and the V and J assignments and clone size from that table. For this sample there are approximately 300,000 clones; 80% to 95% appear just once. The top ten constitute about 6.8% of the sample.

In Seattle, one collaborating source enrolled patients while the infection was active and tracked those patients longitudinally over the course of disease. Whole blood was collected in K2EDTA tubes by collaborating institutions according to the institutions' own protocols. For TCRbeta analysis, collaborators shipped samples in one of three forms: frozen whole blood, isolated PBMCs, or DNA extracted from either of those sample types. The chain was built from TRBV28 and TRBJ2-3; 10 middle bases align to TRBD2. What was sequenced was peripheral blood. The clonotype originates from a woman in her twenties or thirties with COVID-19, enrolled during active disease. The CDR3 in this case is CASSSTSGITDTQYF. At the DNA level, the sequence is TGTGCCAGCAGTTCCACTAGCGGGATCACAGATACGCAGTATTTT.